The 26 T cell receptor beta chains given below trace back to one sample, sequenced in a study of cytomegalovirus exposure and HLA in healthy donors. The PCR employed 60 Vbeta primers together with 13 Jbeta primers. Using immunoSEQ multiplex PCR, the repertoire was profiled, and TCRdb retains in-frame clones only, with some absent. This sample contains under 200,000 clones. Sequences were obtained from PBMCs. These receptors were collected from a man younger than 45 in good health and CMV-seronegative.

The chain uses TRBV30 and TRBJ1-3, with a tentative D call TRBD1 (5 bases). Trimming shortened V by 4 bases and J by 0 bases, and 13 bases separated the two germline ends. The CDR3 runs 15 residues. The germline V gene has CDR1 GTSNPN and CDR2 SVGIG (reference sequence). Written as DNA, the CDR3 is TGTGCCTGGAAGGTTGGGGGAGGCTCTGGAAACACCATATATTTT. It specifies CAWKVGGGSGNTIYF. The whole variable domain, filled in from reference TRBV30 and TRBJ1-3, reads SQTIHQWPATLVQPVGSPLSLECTVEGTSNPNLYWYRQAAGRGLQLLFYSVGIGQISSEVPQNLSASRPQDRQFILSSKKLLLSDSGFYLCAWKVGGGSGNTIYFGEGSWLTVV.

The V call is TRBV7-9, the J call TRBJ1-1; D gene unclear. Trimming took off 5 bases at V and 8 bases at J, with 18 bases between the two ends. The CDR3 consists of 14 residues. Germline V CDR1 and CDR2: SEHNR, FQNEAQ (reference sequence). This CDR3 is CASSERNSGEEAFF. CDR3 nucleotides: TGTGCCAGCAGCGAACGTAACAGCGGGGAAGAAGCTTTCTTT.

The CDR3 protein is CATIKGQGSYEQYF. CDR3 sequence (DNA): TGTGCCACCATAAAAGGGCAGGGGAGCTACGAGCAGTACTTC. The chain employs TRBV27 and TRBJ2-7, with D possibly TRBD1 on 6 matching bases. Germline V gene data show CDR1 as MNHEY and CDR2 as SMNVEV (reference sequence). V gave up 10 bases and J gave up 3 bases, with 19 bases separating them. CDR3 length: 14 amino acids.

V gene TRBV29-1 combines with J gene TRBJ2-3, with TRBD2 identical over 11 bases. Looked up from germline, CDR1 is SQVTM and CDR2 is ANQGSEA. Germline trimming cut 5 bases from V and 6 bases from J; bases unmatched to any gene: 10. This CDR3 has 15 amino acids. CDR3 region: CSVKTGSGRADTQYF. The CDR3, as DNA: TGCAGCGTTAAAACGGGTAGCGGGAGGGCCGATACGCAGTATTTT.

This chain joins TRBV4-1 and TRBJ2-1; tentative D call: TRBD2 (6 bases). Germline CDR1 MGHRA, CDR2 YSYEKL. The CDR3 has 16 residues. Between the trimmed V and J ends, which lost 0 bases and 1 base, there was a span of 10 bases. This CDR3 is CASSQEGSGSYNEQFF. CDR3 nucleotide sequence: TGCGCCAGCAGCCAAGAAGGGAGCGGGTCCTACAATGAGCAGTTCTTC.

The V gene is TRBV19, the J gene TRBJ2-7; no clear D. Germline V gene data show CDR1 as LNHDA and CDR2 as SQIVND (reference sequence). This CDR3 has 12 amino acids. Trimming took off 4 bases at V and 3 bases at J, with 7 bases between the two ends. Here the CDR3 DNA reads TGTGCCAGTAGTAAACGAGGCTACGAGCAGTACTTC. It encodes CASSKRGYEQYF.

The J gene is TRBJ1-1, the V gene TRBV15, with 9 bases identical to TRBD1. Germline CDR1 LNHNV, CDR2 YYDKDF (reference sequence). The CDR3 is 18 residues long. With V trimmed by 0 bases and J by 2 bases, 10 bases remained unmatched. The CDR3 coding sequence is TGTGCCACCAGCAGAGATACCGCCAAAACAGGGGGCAACACTGAAGCTTTCTTT. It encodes CATSRDTAKTGGNTEAFF.

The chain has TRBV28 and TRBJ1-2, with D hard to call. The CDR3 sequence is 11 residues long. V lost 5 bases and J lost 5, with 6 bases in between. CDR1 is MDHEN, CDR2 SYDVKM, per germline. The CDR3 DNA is TGTGCCAGCAGTCCTAGGTATGGCTACACCTTC. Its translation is CASSPRYGYTF.

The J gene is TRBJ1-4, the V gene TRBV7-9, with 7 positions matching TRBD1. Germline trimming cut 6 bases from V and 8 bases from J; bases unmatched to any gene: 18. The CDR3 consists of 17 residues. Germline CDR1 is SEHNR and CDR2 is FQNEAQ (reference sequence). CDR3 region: CASRKGDRTLPGEKLFF. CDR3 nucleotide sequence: TGTGCCAGCAGGAAAGGGGACAGAACTTTGCCCGGGGAAAAACTGTTTTTT.

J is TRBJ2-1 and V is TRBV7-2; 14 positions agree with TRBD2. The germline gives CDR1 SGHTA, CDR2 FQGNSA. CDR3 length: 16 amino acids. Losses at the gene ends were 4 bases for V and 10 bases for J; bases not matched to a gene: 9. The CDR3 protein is CASSWTGTSGSVEQFF. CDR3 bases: TGTGCCAGCAGCTGGACCGGGACTAGCGGGAGTGTGGAGCAGTTCTTC.

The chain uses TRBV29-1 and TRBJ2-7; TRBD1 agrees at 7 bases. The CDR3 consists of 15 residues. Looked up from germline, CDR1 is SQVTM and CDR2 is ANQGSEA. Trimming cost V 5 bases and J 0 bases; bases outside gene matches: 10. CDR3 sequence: CSVNRQGESSYEQYF. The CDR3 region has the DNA TGCAGCGTTAACCGTCAGGGGGAGAGCTCCTACGAGCAGTACTTC.

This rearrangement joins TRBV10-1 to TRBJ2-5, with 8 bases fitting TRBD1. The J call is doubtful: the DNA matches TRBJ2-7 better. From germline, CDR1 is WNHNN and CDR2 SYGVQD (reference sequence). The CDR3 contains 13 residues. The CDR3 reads CASSAGQVYEQYF. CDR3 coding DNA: TGCGCCAGCAGCGCGGGACAGGTCTACGAGCAGTACTTC.

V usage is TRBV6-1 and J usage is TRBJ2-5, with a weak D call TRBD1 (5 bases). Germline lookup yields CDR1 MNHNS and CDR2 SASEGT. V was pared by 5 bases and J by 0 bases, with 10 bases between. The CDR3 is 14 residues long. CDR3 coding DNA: TGTGCCAGCAGTAGGACAAGAAACCAAGAGACCCAGTACTTC. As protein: CASSRTRNQETQYF.

CDR3 amino acids: CASNRGGGGGTDTQYF. As DNA, the CDR3 is TGTGCCAGCAATAGAGGAGGGGGGGGAGGCACAGATACGCAGTATTTT. V usage is TRBV2 and J usage is TRBJ2-3, with a tentative D call TRBD2 (7 bases). This CDR3 region has 16 residues. V lost 7 bases to trimming and J lost 1 base, with 18 bases between them. Germline V gene lookup returns CDR1 SNHLY and CDR2 FYNNEI.

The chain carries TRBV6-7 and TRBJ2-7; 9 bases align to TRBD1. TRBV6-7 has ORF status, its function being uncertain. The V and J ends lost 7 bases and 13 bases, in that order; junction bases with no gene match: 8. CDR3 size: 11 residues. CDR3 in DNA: TGTGCCAGCAAGGGACAGGGAGCGCACTACTTC. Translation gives CASKGQGAHYF.

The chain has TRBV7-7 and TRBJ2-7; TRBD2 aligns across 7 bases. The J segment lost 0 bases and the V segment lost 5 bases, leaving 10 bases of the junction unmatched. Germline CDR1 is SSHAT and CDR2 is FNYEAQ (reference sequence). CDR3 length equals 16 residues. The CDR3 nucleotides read TGTGCCAGCAGCCCGTTTTCGCGGGAGAGCTCCTACGAGCAGTACTTC. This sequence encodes CASSPFSRESSYEQYF.

Here the CDR3 DNA reads TGTGCCAGCAGTTCTTTGGCAGGGGGGACTGAAGCTTTCTTT. Translating it yields CASSSLAGGTEAFF. V usage is TRBV6-5 and J usage is TRBJ1-1; TRBD1 matches at 7 bases. The germline V gene encodes CDR1 MNHEY and CDR2 SVGAGI. J gave up 5 bases and V 4 bases, and 7 bases lay outside the gene matches. The CDR3 is 14 amino acids.

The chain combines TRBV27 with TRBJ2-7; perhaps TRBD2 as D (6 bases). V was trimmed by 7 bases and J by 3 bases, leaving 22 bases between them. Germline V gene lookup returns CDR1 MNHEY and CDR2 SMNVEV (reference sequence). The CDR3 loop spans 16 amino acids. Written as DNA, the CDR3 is TGTGCCAGCAAACTCTTCGGCCTTCGCGGGAACTACGAGCAGTACTTC. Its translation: CASKLFGLRGNYEQYF.

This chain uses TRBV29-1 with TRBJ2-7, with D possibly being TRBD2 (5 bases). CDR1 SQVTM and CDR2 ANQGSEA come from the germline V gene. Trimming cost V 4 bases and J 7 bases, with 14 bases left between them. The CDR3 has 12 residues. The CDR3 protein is CSVGHGIEEQYF. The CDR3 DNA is TGCAGCGTTGGGCACGGGATCGAAGAGCAGTACTTC.

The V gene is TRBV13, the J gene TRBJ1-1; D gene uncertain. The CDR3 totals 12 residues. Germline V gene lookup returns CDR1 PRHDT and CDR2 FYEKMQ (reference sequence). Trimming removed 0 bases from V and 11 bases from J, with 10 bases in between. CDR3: CASSLGQSDAFF. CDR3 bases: TGTGCCAGCAGCTTAGGACAGTCCGACGCTTTCTTT.

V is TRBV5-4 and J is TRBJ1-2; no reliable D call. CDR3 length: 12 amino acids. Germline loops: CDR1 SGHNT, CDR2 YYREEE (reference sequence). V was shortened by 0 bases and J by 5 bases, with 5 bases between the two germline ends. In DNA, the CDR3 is TGTGCCAGCAGCTTGGACAGTTATGGCTACACCTTC. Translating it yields CASSLDSYGYTF.

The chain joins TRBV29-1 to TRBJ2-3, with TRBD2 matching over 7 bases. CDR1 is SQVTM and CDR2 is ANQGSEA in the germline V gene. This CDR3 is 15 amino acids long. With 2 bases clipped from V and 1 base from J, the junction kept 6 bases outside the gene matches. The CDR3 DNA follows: TGCAGCGTTGAACGCCAGCGGGGACGCACAGATACGCAGTATTTT. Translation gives CSVERQRGRTDTQYF.

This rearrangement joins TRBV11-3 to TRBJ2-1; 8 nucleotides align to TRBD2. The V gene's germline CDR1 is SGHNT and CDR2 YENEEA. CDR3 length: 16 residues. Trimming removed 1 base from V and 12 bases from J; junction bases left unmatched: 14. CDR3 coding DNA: TGTGCCAGCAGCTTAGCTGGAGATAGCGGGGTTCGTGGGCAGTTCTTC. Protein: CASSLAGDSGVRGQFF.

CDR3 protein: CASSESGQGNLEQYF. For the CDR3, the DNA is TGTGCCAGCAGTGAAAGCGGACAGGGGAATCTGGAGCAGTACTTC. The chain links TRBV6-1 to TRBJ2-7; TRBD1 matches 9 bases. With 2 bases clipped from V and 7 bases from J, the junction kept 9 bases outside the gene matches. The CDR3 is 15 amino acids. CDR1 and CDR2 from the germline V gene are MNHNS and SASEGT.

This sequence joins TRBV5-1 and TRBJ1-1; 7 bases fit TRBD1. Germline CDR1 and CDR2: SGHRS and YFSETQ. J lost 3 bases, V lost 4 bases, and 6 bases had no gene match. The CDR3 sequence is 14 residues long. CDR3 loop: CASSLQGSDTEAFF. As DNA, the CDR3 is TGCGCCAGCAGCCTACAGGGGTCTGACACTGAAGCTTTCTTT. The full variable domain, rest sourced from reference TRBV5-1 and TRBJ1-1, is KAGVTQTPRYLIKTRGQQVTLSCSPISGHRSVSWYQQTPGQGLQFLFEYFSETQRNKGNFPGRFSGRQFSNSRSEMNVSTLELGDSALYLCASSLQGSDTEAFFGQGTRLTVV.

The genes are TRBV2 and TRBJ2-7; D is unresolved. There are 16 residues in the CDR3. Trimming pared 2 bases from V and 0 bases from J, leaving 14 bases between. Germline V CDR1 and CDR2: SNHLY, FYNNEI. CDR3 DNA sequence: TGTGCCAGCAGTGAATCGACTGCGCTGAGCTCCTACGAGCAGTACTTC. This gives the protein CASSESTALSSYEQYF.